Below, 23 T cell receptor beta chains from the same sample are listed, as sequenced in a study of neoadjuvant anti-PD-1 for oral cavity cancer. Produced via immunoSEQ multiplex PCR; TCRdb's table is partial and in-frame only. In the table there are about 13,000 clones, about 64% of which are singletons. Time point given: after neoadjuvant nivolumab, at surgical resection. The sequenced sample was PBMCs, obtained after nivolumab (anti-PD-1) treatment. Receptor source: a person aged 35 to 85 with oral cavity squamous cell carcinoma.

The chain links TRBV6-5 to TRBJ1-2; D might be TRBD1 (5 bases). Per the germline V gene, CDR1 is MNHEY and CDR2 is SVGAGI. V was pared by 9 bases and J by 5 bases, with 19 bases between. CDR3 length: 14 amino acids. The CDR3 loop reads CARTGTLPEYGYTF. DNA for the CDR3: TGTGCCAGAACCGGGACCCTACCGGAATATGGCTACACCTTC.

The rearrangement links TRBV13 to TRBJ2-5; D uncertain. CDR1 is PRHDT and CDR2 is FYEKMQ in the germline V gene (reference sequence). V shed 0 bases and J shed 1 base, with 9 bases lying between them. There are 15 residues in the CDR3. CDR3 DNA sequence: TGTGCCAGCAGCTTAGGGTCGCAAAGCCAAGAGACCCAGTACTTC. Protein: CASSLGSQSQETQYF.

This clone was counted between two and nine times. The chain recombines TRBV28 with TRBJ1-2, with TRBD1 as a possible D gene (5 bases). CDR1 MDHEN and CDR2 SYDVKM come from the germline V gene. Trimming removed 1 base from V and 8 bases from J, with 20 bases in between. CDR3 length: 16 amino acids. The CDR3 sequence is CASSLSGPLGISGYTF. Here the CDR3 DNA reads TGTGCCAGCAGTTTATCAGGGCCATTGGGGATCAGCGGCTACACCTTC.

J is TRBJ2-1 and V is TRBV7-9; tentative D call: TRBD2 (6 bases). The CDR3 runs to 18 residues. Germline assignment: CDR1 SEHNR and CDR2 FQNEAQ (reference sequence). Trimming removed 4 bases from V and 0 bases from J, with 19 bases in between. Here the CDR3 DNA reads TGTGCCAGCAGCTCCCCGGGTCAGCGGGCCAGCTCCTACAATGAGCAGTTCTTC. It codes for CASSSPGQRASSYNEQFF.

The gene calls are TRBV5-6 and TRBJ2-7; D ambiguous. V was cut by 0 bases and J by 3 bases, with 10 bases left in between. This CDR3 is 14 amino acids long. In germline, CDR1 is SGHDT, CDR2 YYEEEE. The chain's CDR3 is CASSLDRSLYEQYF. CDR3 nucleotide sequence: TGTGCCAGCAGCTTGGACCGTTCTCTCTACGAGCAGTACTTC.

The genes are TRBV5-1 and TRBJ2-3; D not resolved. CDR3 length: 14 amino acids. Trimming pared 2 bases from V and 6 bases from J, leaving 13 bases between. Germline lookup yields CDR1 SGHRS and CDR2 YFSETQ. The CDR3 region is CASSFGQYSDTQYF. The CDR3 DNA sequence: TGCGCCAGCAGCTTCGGGCAGTACTCTGATACGCAGTATTTT. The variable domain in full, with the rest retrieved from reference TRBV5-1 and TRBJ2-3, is KAGVTQTPRYLIKTRGQQVTLSCSPISGHRSVSWYQQTPGQGLQFLFEYFSETQRNKGNFPGRFSGRQFSNSRSEMNVSTLELGDSALYLCASSFGQYSDTQYFGPGTRLTVL.

CDR3: CASSEALGTSGKETQYF. In nucleotides, the CDR3 is TGTGCCAGCAGTGAAGCGCTTGGCACTAGCGGAAAAGAGACCCAGTACTTC. The chain has TRBV2 and TRBJ2-5; TRBD2 agrees at 8 bases. The CDR3 length is 17 residues. The V gene's germline CDR1 is SNHLY and CDR2 FYNNEI. V shed 0 bases, J shed 3 bases, and the junction held 9 bases outside the gene matches.

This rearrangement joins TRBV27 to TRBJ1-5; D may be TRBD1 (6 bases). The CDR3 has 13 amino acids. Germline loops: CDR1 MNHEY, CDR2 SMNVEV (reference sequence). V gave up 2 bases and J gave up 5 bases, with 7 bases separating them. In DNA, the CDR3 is TGTGCCAGCAGTTTAGGGGGCGATCAGCCCCAGCATTTT. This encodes CASSLGGDQPQHF.

CDR3 DNA sequence: TGTGCCAGCAGTTTCGACAGGGTACGGACAGATACGCAGTATTTT. Translating gives CASSFDRVRTDTQYF. The rearrangement joins TRBV27 to TRBJ2-3, with TRBD1 matching over 7 bases. The CDR3 is 15 residues long. V gave up 3 bases and J gave up 3 bases; unmatched junction bases: 6. The germline V gene encodes CDR1 MNHEY and CDR2 SMNVEV (reference sequence).

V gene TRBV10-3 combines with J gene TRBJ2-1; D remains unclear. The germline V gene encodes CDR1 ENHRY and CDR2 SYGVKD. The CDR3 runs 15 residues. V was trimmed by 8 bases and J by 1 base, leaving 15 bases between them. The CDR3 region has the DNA TGTGCCATCCTGGTCCAAGAGAGGTCCTACAATGAGCAGTTCTTC. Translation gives CAILVQERSYNEQFF.

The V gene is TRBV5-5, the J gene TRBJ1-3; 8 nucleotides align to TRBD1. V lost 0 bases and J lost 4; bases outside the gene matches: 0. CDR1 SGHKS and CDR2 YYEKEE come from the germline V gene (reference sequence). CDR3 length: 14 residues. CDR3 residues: CASSLGQGGNTIYF. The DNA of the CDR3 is TGTGCCAGCAGCTTGGGACAGGGGGGAAACACCATATATTTT.

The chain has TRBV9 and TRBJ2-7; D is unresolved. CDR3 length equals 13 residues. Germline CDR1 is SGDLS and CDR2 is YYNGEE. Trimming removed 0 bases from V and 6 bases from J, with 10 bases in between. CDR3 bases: TGTGCCAGCAGCGTAGAAGGCAGGACCGAGCAGTACTTC. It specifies CASSVEGRTEQYF.

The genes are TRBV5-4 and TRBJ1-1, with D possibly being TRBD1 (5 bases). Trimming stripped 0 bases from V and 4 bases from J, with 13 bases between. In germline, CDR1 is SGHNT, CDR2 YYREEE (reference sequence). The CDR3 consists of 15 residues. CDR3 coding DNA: TGTGCCAGCAGCTTGGGGACGGCAGGGACCACTGAAGCTTTCTTT. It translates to CASSLGTAGTTEAFF.

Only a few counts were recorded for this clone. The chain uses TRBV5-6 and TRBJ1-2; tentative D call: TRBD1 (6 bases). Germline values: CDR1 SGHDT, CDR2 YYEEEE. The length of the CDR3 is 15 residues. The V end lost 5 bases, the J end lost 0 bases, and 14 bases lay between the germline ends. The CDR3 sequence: CASSLTGDTNYGYTF. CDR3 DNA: TGTGCCAGCAGTTTGACAGGAGATACTAACTATGGCTACACCTTC.

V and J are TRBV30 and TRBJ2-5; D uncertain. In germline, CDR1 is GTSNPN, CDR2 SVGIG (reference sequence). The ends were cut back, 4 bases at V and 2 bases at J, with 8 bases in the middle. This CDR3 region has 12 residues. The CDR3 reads CAWNAGQETQYF. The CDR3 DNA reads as TGTGCCTGGAACGCAGGACAAGAGACCCAGTACTTC.

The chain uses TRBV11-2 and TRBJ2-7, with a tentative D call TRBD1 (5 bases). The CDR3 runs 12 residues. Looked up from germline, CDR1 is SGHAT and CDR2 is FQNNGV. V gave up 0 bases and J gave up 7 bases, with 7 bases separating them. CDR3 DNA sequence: TGTGCCAGCAGCTTAGATTACAGGGAGCAGTACTTC. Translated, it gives CASSLDYREQYF.

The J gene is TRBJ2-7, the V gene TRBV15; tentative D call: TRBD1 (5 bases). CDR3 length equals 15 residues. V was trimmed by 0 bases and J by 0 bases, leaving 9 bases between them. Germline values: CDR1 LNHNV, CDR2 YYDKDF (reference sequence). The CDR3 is CATSRDRQSSYEQYF. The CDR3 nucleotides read TGTGCCACCAGCAGAGACAGACAGAGCTCCTACGAGCAGTACTTC.

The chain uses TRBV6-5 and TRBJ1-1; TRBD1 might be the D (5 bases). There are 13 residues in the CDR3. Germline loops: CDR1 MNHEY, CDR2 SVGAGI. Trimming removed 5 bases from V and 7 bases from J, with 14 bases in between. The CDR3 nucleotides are TGTGCCAGCAGTGGACACCTGTATAATGAAGCTTTCTTT. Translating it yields CASSGHLYNEAFF.

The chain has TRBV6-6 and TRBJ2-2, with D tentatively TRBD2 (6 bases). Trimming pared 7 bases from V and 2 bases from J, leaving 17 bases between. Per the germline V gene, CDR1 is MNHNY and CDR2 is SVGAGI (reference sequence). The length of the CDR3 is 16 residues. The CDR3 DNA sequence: TGTGCCAGCACTCAATTCACCGGGACTAACACCGGGGAGCTGTTTTTT. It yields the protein CASTQFTGTNTGELFF.

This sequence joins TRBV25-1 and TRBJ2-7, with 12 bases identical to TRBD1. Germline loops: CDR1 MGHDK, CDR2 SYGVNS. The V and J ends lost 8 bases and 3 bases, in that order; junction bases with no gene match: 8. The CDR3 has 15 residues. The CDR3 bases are TGTGCCAGCTCCAGGGACAGGGGGCCATACTACGAGCAGTACTTC. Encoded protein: CASSRDRGPYYEQYF.

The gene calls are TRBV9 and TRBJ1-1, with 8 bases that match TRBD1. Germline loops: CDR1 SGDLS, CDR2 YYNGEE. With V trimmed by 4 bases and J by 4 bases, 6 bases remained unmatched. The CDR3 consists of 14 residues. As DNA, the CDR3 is TGTGCCAGCAGCTTTACTACAGGGGGCACTGAAGCTTTCTTT. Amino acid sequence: CASSFTTGGTEAFF.

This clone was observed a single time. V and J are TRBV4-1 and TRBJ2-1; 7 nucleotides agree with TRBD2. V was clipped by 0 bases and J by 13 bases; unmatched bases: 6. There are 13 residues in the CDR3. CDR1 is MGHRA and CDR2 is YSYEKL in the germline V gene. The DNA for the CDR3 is TGCGCCAGCAGCCAAGATGGGAGGGCGGGACAGTTCTTC. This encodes CASSQDGRAGQFF.

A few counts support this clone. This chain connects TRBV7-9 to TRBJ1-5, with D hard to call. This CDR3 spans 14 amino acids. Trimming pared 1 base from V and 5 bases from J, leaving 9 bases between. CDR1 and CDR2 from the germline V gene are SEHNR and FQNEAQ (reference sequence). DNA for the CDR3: TGTGCCAGCAGCTTAGACAACTCCTATCAGCCCCAGCATTTT. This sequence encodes CASSLDNSYQPQHF.